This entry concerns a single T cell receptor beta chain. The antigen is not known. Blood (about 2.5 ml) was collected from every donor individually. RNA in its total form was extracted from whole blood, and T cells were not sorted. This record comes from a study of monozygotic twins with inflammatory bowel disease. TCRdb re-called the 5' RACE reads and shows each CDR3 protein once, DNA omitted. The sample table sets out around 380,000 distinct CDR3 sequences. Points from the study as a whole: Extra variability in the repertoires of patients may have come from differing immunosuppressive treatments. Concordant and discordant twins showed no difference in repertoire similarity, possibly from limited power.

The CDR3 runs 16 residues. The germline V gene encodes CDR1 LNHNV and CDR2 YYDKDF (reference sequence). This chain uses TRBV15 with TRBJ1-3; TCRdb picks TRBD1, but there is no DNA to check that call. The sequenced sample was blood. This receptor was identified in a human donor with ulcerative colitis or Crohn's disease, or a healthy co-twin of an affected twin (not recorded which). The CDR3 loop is CATSRLWGASGNTIYF.